These 32 T cell receptor beta chains were sequenced from one sample in a study of prognosis after radiotherapy for stage I lung cancer. Genomic DNA was subjected to two-round multiplex PCR for amplification of TCR beta CDR3. First-round PCR employed TRBV- and TRBJ-specific primers for each gene. Each CDR3 protein is one row after TCRdb ran MiXCR on the multiplex PCR reads. The sample has 50,000 or so distinct CDR3 sequences, approximately 35% seen once; the top ten hold about 8.3%. Here the sequenced sample was PBMCs, taken before or after stereotactic body radiation therapy (not recorded which). These receptors all stem from a donor over 45 with non-small cell lung cancer.

By frequency in the sample, this clonotype is medium-sized. V gene TRBV19 combines with J gene TRBJ2-1, with 9 bases lining up with TRBD1. Germline V gene lookup returns CDR1 LNHDA and CDR2 SQIVND (reference sequence). CDR3 length: 14 residues. The V gene end was trimmed by 6 bases and the J gene end by 8 bases; junction bases not matched to a gene: 8. The CDR3: CASRGQGMRYEQFF. For the CDR3, the DNA is TGTGCCAGTAGAGGACAGGGGATGAGGTATGAGCAGTTCTTC.

This clonotype was recorded at least ten times. The DNA for the CDR3 is TGTGCCAGCAGCCGATTGAACAGGGAGCAGCCCCAGCATTTT. Translated: CASSRLNREQPQHF. This rearrangement joins TRBV6-2 or TRBV6-3 to TRBJ1-5; D may be TRBD1 (6 bases). The V end was cut by 6 bases, the J end by 7 bases, with 16 bases between. The CDR3 runs 14 residues. CDR1 is MNHEY, CDR2 SVGEGT, per germline.

A remark on this clonotype: Since a much larger clone is just one base distant, this may be a read error. The genes are TRBV29-1 and TRBJ1-5; possibly TRBD1 for D (5 bases). The CDR3 is 13 amino acids. Per the germline V gene, CDR1 is SQVTM and CDR2 is ANQGSEA. V shed 6 bases and J shed 1 base, with 10 bases lying between them. This chain's CDR3 is CSVVPGSNQPQHF. The CDR3 bases are TGCAGCGTCGTCCCAGGGAGCAATCAGCCCCAGCATTTT.

At least ten counts were recorded for this clonotype. CDR3 protein: CATSDLDGTGITYEQYF. The DNA for the CDR3 is TGTGCCACCAGTGATTTGGATGGGACAGGGATTACCTACGAGCAGTACTTC. This chain connects TRBV24-1 to TRBJ2-7, with TRBD1 matching over 9 bases. Trimming took 0 bases from V and 2 from J; bases not matched to a gene: 7. This CDR3 spans 17 amino acids. Germline assignment: CDR1 KGHDR and CDR2 SFDVKD.

The table lists this clonotype with many counts. This chain uses TRBV7-9 with TRBJ1-2; 9 nucleotides align to TRBD1. Germline V CDR1 and CDR2: SEHNR, FQNEAQ (reference sequence). The CDR3 loop spans 13 amino acids. V trimming: 2 bases; J trimming: 8 bases; junction bases outside the gene matches: 3. The CDR3 DNA reads TGTGCCAGCAGCTTAAACAGGGGGCGCGGCTACACCTTC. As protein: CASSLNRGRGYTF.

The J gene is TRBJ2-4, the V gene TRBV28, with D possibly being TRBD2 (6 bases). With 8 bases removed from V and 4 bases from J, the gap between germline ends came to 18 bases. There are 15 residues in the CDR3. Germline V CDR1 and CDR2: MDHEN, SYDVKM. CDR3 loop: CASGDSNWGKNIQYF. The CDR3 DNA follows: TGTGCCAGCGGGGACTCAAATTGGGGTAAAAACATTCAGTACTTC.

This clonotype was counted ten times or more. This chain joins TRBV4-1 and TRBJ1-3; D is perhaps TRBD1 (5 bases). Trimming stripped 0 bases from V and 7 bases from J, with 13 bases between. The CDR3 has 15 residues. CDR1 MGHRA and CDR2 YSYEKL come from the germline V gene. CDR3 protein: CASSQEAGYRNTIYF. DNA for the CDR3: TGCGCCAGCAGCCAAGAGGCAGGGTATCGGAACACCATATATTTT.

This clonotype was picked up many times. The V and J genes are TRBV9 and TRBJ1-1; 7 nucleotides line up with TRBD1. CDR3 size: 15 residues. V lost 2 bases, J lost 0 bases, and 4 bases stayed unmatched. Germline values: CDR1 SGDLS, CDR2 YYNGEE. The CDR3 sequence: CASSVSTGLNTEAFF. The DNA of the CDR3 is TGTGCCAGCAGCGTGTCGACAGGGTTGAACACTGAAGCTTTCTTT.

A single count supports this clonotype. A far larger clone is a single base away, which makes a read error likely. The rearrangement uses TRBV6-4 and TRBJ2-1; 8 nucleotides line up with TRBD1. V dropped 4 bases and J dropped 7; count of bases not matched to a gene: 9. The CDR3 is 15 residues long. CDR1 and CDR2 from the germline V gene are MRHNA and SNTAGT. In nucleotides, the CDR3 is TGTGCCAGCAGTGTTATCTGGGACAGGAGTAATGAGCAGTTCTTC. Translated: CASSVIWDRSNEQFF.

This clonotype was seen repeatedly, ten times or more. V gene TRBV24-1 combines with J gene TRBJ2-3; TRBD1 might be the D (7 bases). V dropped 7 bases and J dropped 6 bases, with 13 bases sitting between them. CDR3 size: 13 residues. Germline V gene data show CDR1 as KGHDR and CDR2 as SFDVKD. As DNA, the CDR3 is TGTGCCACCAGCCAGGGGGGCAGGGATACGCAGTATTTT. It encodes CATSQGGRDTQYF.

The count of this clonotype is one. This chain joins TRBV7-6 and TRBJ1-5; D is unclear. CDR3 size: 13 residues. Germline V gene data show CDR1 as SGHVS and CDR2 as FNYEAQ. V was pared by 1 base and J by 0 bases, with 1 base between. The CDR3 spells CASSLDSNQPQHF. In DNA form, the CDR3 reads TGTGCCAGCAGCTTAGATAGCAATCAGCCCCAGCATTTT.

On this clonotype: Compared with germline, one end of the junction differs, possibly owing to a read error. This chain uses TRBV28 with TRBJ1-2; tentatively, D is TRBD1 (6 bases). Germline values: CDR1 MDHEN, CDR2 SYDVKM. There are 14 residues in the CDR3. CDR3 sequence: CASRGTCVNYVYTF. Here the CDR3 DNA reads TGTGCCAGCAGAGGGACATGTGTTAACTATGTCTACACCTTC.

This clonotype was recorded at least ten times. This chain uses TRBV28 with TRBJ2-3; 7 bases agree with TRBD2. J gave up 2 bases and V 8 bases, and 10 bases lay outside the gene matches. CDR3 length: 15 residues. Germline V lookup: CDR1 MDHEN, CDR2 SYDVKM. The chain's CDR3 is CASDDSGTYTDTQYF. The DNA for the CDR3 is TGTGCCAGCGACGACAGCGGGACTTACACAGATACGCAGTATTTT.

This clonotype has a count of ten or more. The chain recombines TRBV6-1 with TRBJ2-7, with 13 bases matching TRBD2. The V gene's germline CDR1 is MNHNS and CDR2 SASEGT. CDR3 length equals 15 residues. V lost 6 bases, J lost 5 bases, and 7 bases stayed unmatched. CDR3 region: CASSPGLAGVDEQYF. The CDR3, as DNA: TGTGCCAGCAGCCCAGGACTAGCGGGAGTGGACGAGCAGTACTTC.

In this sample, this clonotype turned up many times. The V and J genes are TRBV30 and TRBJ2-2; possibly TRBD1 for D (7 bases). V was clipped by 0 bases and J by 8 bases, with 13 bases between them. The CDR3 is 14 amino acids. CDR1 is GTSNPN, CDR2 SVGIG, per germline (reference sequence). DNA for the CDR3: TGTGCCTGGAGTGTACGGAGGGGGCAAGGGGAGCTGTTTTTT. This translates into CAWSVRRGQGELFF.

Notes on this clonotype: Since a far larger clone is one base different, this is likely a read error. The chain carries TRBV7-8 and TRBJ2-2; unclear D gene. V shed 5 bases and J shed 2 bases, with 15 bases lying between them. The germline V gene encodes CDR1 SGHVS and CDR2 FQNEAQ. The CDR3 runs 16 residues. This chain's CDR3 is CASSPSGVGNTGELFF. CDR3 bases: TGTGCCAGCAGCCCCTCAGGTGTCGGCAACACCGGGGAGCTGTTTTTT.

This clonotype has a count of ten or more. V gene TRBV7-3 combines with J gene TRBJ2-3; no clear D gene. Between the trimmed V and J ends, which lost 1 base and 2 bases, there was a span of 7 bases. The CDR3 totals 14 residues. In germline, CDR1 is SGHTA, CDR2 FQGTGA. Here the CDR3 DNA reads TGTGCCAGCAGCTTAAGTAGCCTCACAGATACGCAGTATTTT. It specifies CASSLSSLTDTQYF.

Worth noting for this clonotype: Possible read error: a much larger clone is one base away. This chain joins TRBV6-1 and TRBJ2-6; either TRBD1 or TRBD2 may fit D (5 bases each). The CDR3 length is 15 residues. Germline lookup yields CDR1 MNHNS and CDR2 SASEGT. The DNA of the CDR3 is TGTGCCAGCAGTCCCGGGAACTCTGGGGCCAACGTCCTGGCTTTC. Its protein product is CASSPGNSGANVLAF.

For this clonotype: One base away lies a much larger clone, so this may be a sequencing read error. The chain recombines TRBV10-3 with TRBJ2-1; 12 positions agree with TRBD2. V shed 5 bases and J 6 bases; nucleotides not matched to a gene: 8. The germline gives CDR1 ENHRY, CDR2 SYGVKD. The CDR3 sequence is 16 residues long. CDR3 nucleotides: TGTGCCATCAGTTACCAGACTAGCGGGAGTGGCAATGAGCAGTTCTTC. It is translated as CAISYQTSGSGNEQFF.

The sample holds many counts of this clonotype. The rearrangement joins TRBV6-5 to TRBJ1-6; weak D call: TRBD1 (6 bases). The germline gives CDR1 MNHEY, CDR2 SVGAGI. V dropped 1 base and J dropped 5 bases, with 9 bases sitting between them. The length of the CDR3 is 15 residues. In DNA, the CDR3 is TGTGCCAGCAGTTACTGGTCAGGGGATAATTCACCCCTCCACTTT. As protein: CASSYWSGDNSPLHF.

The sample holds many counts of this clonotype. The J gene is TRBJ1-1, the V gene TRBV12-3 or TRBV12-4; 10 positions match TRBD1. The V segment lost 7 bases and the J segment 2 bases; nucleotides outside the gene matches: 7. The CDR3 runs to 15 residues. The CDR3 spells CASTKGDRGNTEAFF. CDR3 nucleotide sequence: TGTGCCAGCACCAAGGGGGACAGGGGAAACACTGAAGCTTTCTTT.

This clonotype was recorded many times. A much bigger clone sits one base away, suggesting this may be a read error. The chain links TRBV5-1 to TRBJ2-1, with TRBD2 identical over 7 bases. Germline CDR1 and CDR2: SGHRS and YFSETQ. The CDR3 has 14 amino acids. The CDR3 coding sequence is TGCGCCAGCAGCTTGGGTGGGGACTACAGTGAGCAGTTCTTC. This encodes CASSLGGDYSEQFF.

As regards this clonotype: A much larger clone sits a single nucleotide away, making a read error possible. CDR3 in DNA: TGTGCCATCAGTCAAAACGTTTATGGCTACACCTTC. As protein: CAISQNVYGYTF. This sequence joins TRBV10-3 and TRBJ1-2; D is ambiguous. The germline V gene encodes CDR1 ENHRY and CDR2 SYGVKD. CDR3 length: 12 amino acids. V lost 5 bases to trimming and J lost 5 bases, with 9 bases between them.

With regard to this clonotype: A far larger clone lies a single base away; this is likely a read error. The gene calls are TRBV7-9 and TRBJ2-2, with a tentative D call TRBD2 (6 bases). Germline CDR1 SEHNR, CDR2 FQNEAQ (reference sequence). The CDR3 covers 16 residues. Trimming shortened V by 5 bases and J by 0 bases, and 13 bases separated the two germline ends. The CDR3 is CASSKATGANTGELFF. The DNA for the CDR3 is TGTGCCAGCAGCAAAGCGACGGGGGCGAACACCGGGGAGCTGTTTTTT.

There are many counts of this clonotype. The chain employs TRBV28 and TRBJ2-2; D not certain. The germline V gene encodes CDR1 MDHEN and CDR2 SYDVKM. With 7 bases removed from V and 3 bases from J, the gap between germline ends came to 15 bases. CDR3 length equals 15 residues. DNA for the CDR3: TGTGCCAGCATCAGTGTTGGGTCATACACCGGGGAGCTGTTTTTT. It codes for CASISVGSYTGELFF.

This clonotype was seen many times. CDR3 residues: CASSFGAGGSYNEQFF. The CDR3 DNA reads as TGCGCCAGCAGCTTTGGAGCGGGAGGATCCTACAATGAGCAGTTCTTC. The genes are TRBV5-1 and TRBJ2-1; TRBD2 agrees at 9 bases. With 2 bases clipped from V and 1 base from J, the junction kept 4 bases outside the gene matches. The germline V gene encodes CDR1 SGHRS and CDR2 YFSETQ. This CDR3 comprises 16 residues.

Turning to this clonotype: This may be a read error, as it is one base from a much larger clone. The chain links TRBV6-2 or TRBV6-3 to TRBJ2-3; the D gene could be TRBD1 or TRBD2 (7 bases each). CDR1 and CDR2 from the germline V gene are MNHEY and SVGEGT. CDR3 length: 17 residues. V was shortened by 6 bases and J by 1 base, with 20 bases between the two germline ends. The CDR3 coding sequence is TGTGCCAGCAGCACCTACCGACAGGGAGGGGGCACAGATACGCAGTATTTT. Protein sequence: CASSTYRQGGGTDTQYF.

About this clonotype: A much larger clone differs from this one at a single base, so this may be a read error. The V and J genes are TRBV6-2 or TRBV6-3 and TRBJ2-6, with a tentative D call TRBD1 (5 bases). CDR1 and CDR2 (germline): MNHEY, SVGEGT. Trimming stripped 10 bases from V and 4 bases from J, with 14 bases between. The CDR3 runs to 14 residues. CDR3 region: CAIRSTAGANVLTF. As DNA, the CDR3 is TGTGCCATCAGATCGACAGCCGGGGCCAACGTCCTGACTTTC.

This clonotype was detected a few times. This sequence may be a read error, since a much larger clone differs from it by one base. The gene calls are TRBV6-2 or TRBV6-3 and TRBJ2-3; a weak D match, TRBD1 (5 bases). Germline CDR1 and CDR2: MNHEY and SVGEGT. V lost 9 bases, J lost 4 bases, and 26 bases lay in between. The CDR3 runs to 17 residues. The CDR3 DNA is TGTGCCAGTTCTCCCCTGCGGTACAGGTGGACCCCAGATACGCAGTATTTT. It encodes CASSPLRYRWTPDTQYF.

This clonotype came up many times. This sequence joins TRBV27 and TRBJ1-6; possible D gene TRBD1, 5 bases. Trimming removed 0 bases from V and 9 bases from J, with 9 bases in between. This CDR3 is built from 14 residues. CDR1 is MNHEY and CDR2 is SMNVEV in the germline V gene (reference sequence). CDR3: CASSLSVRVSPLHF. The CDR3 DNA sequence: TGTGCCAGCAGTTTATCTGTCAGGGTTTCACCCCTCCACTTT.

This clonotype came up many times. The rearrangement uses TRBV28 and TRBJ1-1; TRBD1 agrees at 7 bases. The length of the CDR3 is 17 residues. Germline V gene lookup returns CDR1 MDHEN and CDR2 SYDVKM. Trimming took 2 bases from V and 6 from J; bases not matched to a gene: 15. In DNA form, the CDR3 reads TGTGCCAGCAGTTTAGGGACAGCTGCTTGGGGAAGGGCTGAAGCTTTCTTT. As protein: CASSLGTAAWGRAEAFF.

This clonotype appeared a few times. The chain couples TRBV20-1 to TRBJ2-4, with D possibly TRBD1 on 6 matching bases. There are 14 residues in the CDR3. Germline V CDR1 and CDR2: DFQATT, SNEGSKA (reference sequence). V gave up 2 bases and J gave up 7 bases, with 15 bases separating them. Written as DNA, the CDR3 is TGCAGTGCTAGACCCGACAGGACGGTGAACATTCAGTACTTC. Amino acid sequence: CSARPDRTVNIQYF.